This TCR beta chain was recorded in a study of CD8+CD57+ T cells in acquired aplastic anemia (dated by TCRdb to 2017 to 2018). Regarding the research as a whole: DNA extracted from sorted CD4+ and CD8+ cells had a mean of 3.2 ug, with a range of roughly 0.2 to 27.4 ug. CD8+CD57+ expansion was defined as frequency above the mean frequency observed in healthy subjects.

Flow cytometry had shown CD8+CD57+ cell expansion in the patients selected for sequencing. Every patient had a diagnosis of severe acquired aplastic anemia based on International Study of Aplastic Anemia and Agranulocytosis and Camitta criteria. At the time blood was sampled, none of the patients had received any therapy. In this study, sorted CD4+ and CD8+ T cells from the blood of healthy subjects and of severe aplastic anemia patients had their TCR repertoires deep-sequenced. Patients were enrolled in the USA under clinicaltrials.gov protocols 00001620, 01623167, 00001397, 00071045, 00081523 and 00961064. Ficoll-Paque density gradient centrifugation was used to isolate peripheral blood mononuclear cells. Before DNA extraction, CD4+ and CD8+ T cells were sorted by FACS or by magnetic beads. Profiling of TCR beta VDJ combinations and CDR3 sequences used genomic DNA as the template. An Illumina HiSeq 2000 was used for TCR repertoire sequencing. Per the authors' processing: Repertoires were assessed using TRBV/TRBJ rearrangement plots, CDR3 size and DJ length profiles, and Simpson's diversity index. The immunodominant clone was defined as the most abundant DNA sequence in deep sequencing data. CDR3 amino acid sequences were screened for sharing across subjects and compared with published repertoires and the VDJdb database. TCRdb ran its own pipeline on the public reads, namely fastp trimming at Q25 and MiXCR clone calling, and kept in-frame beta chains. Identical CDR3 protein sequences are pooled into one entry, listed with their most common genes and DNA. These V and J calls rely on TCRdb rather than the paper's analysis. This sample lists 400,000 to 600,000 distinct CDR3 sequences; under 40% were detected once. 0.8% to 0.85% of the sample lies in the top ten.

Broader findings and caveats from the paper: Around 27 CD8+ CDR3 sequences were found in both patients and controls but appeared to be highly expressed in patients and within the immunodominant clones of the patients. Patients and healthy controls showed no significant difference in CD8+ Simpson's diversity (P=0.060).

This clonotype came up a few times. It has no known antigen specificity. Base qualities are missing; no much larger clone stands one base away. The trim is 9 bases for V and 9 bases for J, with a gap of 15 bases between the germline ends. Reading the germline V gene gives CDR1 ENHRY and CDR2 SYGVKD. From the cysteine up to the phenylalanine, the CDR3 has a length of 12 residues. Only the CDR3 region is kept as DNA, spanning 36 bases read in frame from base 1. Sequenced sample: sorted CD4+, CD8+, or CD8+CD57+ T cells (not recorded which) from PBMCs. Here the chain combines TRBV10-3 and TRBJ2-1; TRBD2 could be the D gene, as 6 bases match. The TCR sequence derives from a human donor with aplastic anemia. The CDR3 reads CAIRLGEVEQFF. The sequenced DNA is TGTGCCATTCGACTAGGAGAGGTTGAGCAGTTCTTC.